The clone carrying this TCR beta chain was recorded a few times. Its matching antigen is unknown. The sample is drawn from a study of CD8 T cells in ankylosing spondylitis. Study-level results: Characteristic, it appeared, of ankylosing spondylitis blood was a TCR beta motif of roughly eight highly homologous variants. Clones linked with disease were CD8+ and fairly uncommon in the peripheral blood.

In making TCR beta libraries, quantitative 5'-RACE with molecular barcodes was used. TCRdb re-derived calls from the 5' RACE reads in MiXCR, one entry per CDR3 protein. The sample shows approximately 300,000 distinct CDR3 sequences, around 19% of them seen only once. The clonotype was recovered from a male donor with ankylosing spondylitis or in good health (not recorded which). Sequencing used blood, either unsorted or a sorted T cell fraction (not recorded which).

The CDR3 protein is CASSYSSMGYGYTF. As DNA, the CDR3 is TGTGCCAGCAGTTACTCTTCGATGGGATATGGCTACACCTTC. The V call is TRBV6-5, the J call TRBJ1-2; no definite D call. With 0 bases removed from V and 5 bases from J, the gap between germline ends came to 10 bases. The germline V gene encodes CDR1 MNHEY and CDR2 SVGAGI. This CDR3 contains 14 residues.